This TCR beta chain was recorded in a study of monozygotic twins with inflammatory bowel disease. This CDR3 is 12 amino acids long. CDR1 is LGHNA and CDR2 is YSLEER in the germline V gene. Reprocessing the 5' RACE reads, TCRdb reports a single entry for every CDR3 protein and omits DNA. This repertoire comprises about 110,000 distinct CDR3 sequences; its ten largest clones make up 9.5% to 15%. This clonotype was obtained from a human donor with ulcerative colitis or Crohn's disease, or a healthy co-twin of an affected twin (not recorded which). V usage is TRBV4-3 and J usage is TRBJ2-2. Sequencing was carried out using blood. CDR3 loop: CASSQESGELFF.